This T cell receptor (beta chain) was profiled in a study of tumor-infiltrating lymphocytes in primary liver carcinoma. A constant-region primer primed TCR beta cDNA synthesis from about 0.55 ug of total RNA. Modified slightly, ARM-PCR produced TCR beta libraries over three nested multiplex PCR rounds. Investigators reported that the first two PCR rounds, at 10 cycles each, used TRBV1-TRBV30 forward primers with a C-beta reverse primer. TCRdb passed the multiplex PCR reads through MiXCR, listing each CDR3 protein once. The sample records about 100,000 distinct CDR3 sequences, around 71% being singletons. Deletions cut 6 bases from V and 2 bases from J, with 13 bases between. Germline assignment: CDR1 MNHNS and CDR2 SASEGT. The CDR3 is 14 amino acids. Co-extracted RNA and DNA came from about 19-30 mg of unsorted bulk tissue.

The sample comprised liver tumor tissue from sampling region 2. As to subset: tumor region T2, inferior pole. The TCR originated in a woman aged 55-69 years with primary liver carcinoma and hepatitis B virus infection. V is TRBV6-1 and J is TRBJ2-5; D is uncertain. The chain's CDR3 is CASSVASVQETQYF. Written as DNA, the CDR3 is TGTGCCAGCAGCGTGGCTAGTGTACAAGAGACCCAGTACTTC.